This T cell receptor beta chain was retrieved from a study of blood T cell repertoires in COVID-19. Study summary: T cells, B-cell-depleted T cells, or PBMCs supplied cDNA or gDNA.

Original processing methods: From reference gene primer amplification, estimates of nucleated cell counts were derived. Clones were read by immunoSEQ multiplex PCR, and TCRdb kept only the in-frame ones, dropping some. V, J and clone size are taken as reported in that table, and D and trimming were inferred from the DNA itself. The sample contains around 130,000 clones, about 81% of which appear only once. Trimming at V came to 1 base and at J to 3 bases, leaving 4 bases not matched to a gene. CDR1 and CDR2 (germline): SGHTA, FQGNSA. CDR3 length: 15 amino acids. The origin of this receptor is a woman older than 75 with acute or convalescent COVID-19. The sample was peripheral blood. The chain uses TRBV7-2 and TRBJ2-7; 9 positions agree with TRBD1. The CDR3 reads CASSLEGQGLYEQYF. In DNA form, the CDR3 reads TGTGCCAGCAGCTTAGAGGGACAGGGACTCTACGAGCAGTACTTC. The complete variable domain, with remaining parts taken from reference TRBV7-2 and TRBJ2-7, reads GAGVSQSPSNKVTEKGKDVELRCDPISGHTALYWYRQSLGQGLEFLIYFQGNSAPDKSGLPSDRFSAERTGGSVSTLTIQRTQQEDSAVYLCASSLEGQGLYEQYFGPGTRLTVT.